These 31 T cell receptor beta chains were all obtained from the same sample, sequenced in a study of T cells in Graves' hyperthyroidism and ophthalmopathy. RNA transcripts provided the source from which TCR beta CDR3 regions were amplified. A first-round RT-PCR of the TCR CDR3 used the HTBI primer set. TCRdb called the multiplex PCR reads again in MiXCR, with one record for every CDR3 protein. The top ten clones hold more than 30% of a sample with around 300,000 distinct CDR3 sequences, around 15% of them seen once. What was sequenced was blood. These receptors were obtained from a woman between 45 and 65 years old with Graves' hyperthyroidism that later progressed to Graves' ophthalmopathy.

This clonotype was counted between two and nine times. J is TRBJ1-5 and V is TRBV7-2; D call uncertain. The CDR3 sequence is 13 residues long. CDR1 SGHTA and CDR2 FQGNSA come from the germline V gene. V was trimmed by 5 bases and J by 3 bases, leaving 8 bases between them. CDR3 coding DNA: TGTGCCAGCAGCCGACGGAACAATCAGCCCCAGCATTTT. Translated, it gives CASSRRNNQPQHF.

Details on this clonotype: A read error is possible here, since a much larger clone lies one base away. V and J are TRBV6-1 and TRBJ2-1; D ambiguous. Per the germline V gene, CDR1 is MNHNS and CDR2 is SASEGT. V was pared by 7 bases and J by 5 bases, with 15 bases between. CDR3 size: 14 residues. As DNA, the CDR3 is TGTGCCAGCACAACCTCGGTTTCCCACAATGAGCAGTTCTTC. It encodes CASTTSVSHNEQFF.

This clonotype was detected ten times or more. The rearrangement joins TRBV11-2 to TRBJ2-5, with 8 bases matching TRBD1. Trimming took 3 bases from V and 1 from J; bases not matched to a gene: 4. Germline assignment: CDR1 SGHAT and CDR2 FQNNGV. CDR3 size: 15 residues. As DNA, the CDR3 is TGTGCCAGCAGCTTCCAAGGACAGGGCCAAGAGACCCAGTACTTC. Protein: CASSFQGQGQETQYF.

This clonotype showed up many times. This sequence joins TRBV19 and TRBJ1-2; possible D gene TRBD1, 6 bases. The CDR3 is 20 residues long. V dropped 7 bases and J dropped 1 base, with 31 bases sitting between them. From germline, CDR1 is LNHDA and CDR2 SQIVND (reference sequence). The DNA of the CDR3 is TGTGCCAGTATTGGGGGGATTCCCCGGCCGGACAGCCCTTTTAACTATGGCTACACCTTC. Protein sequence: CASIGGIPRPDSPFNYGYTF.

This clonotype was recorded at least ten times. This chain links TRBV2 with TRBJ2-1; D remains ambiguous. The CDR3 spans 13 residues. Germline loops: CDR1 SNHLY, CDR2 FYNNEI. With 8 bases removed from V and 1 base from J, the gap between germline ends came to 9 bases. This CDR3 is CASPSDSYNEQFF. The CDR3 region has the DNA TGTGCCAGCCCTTCGGATTCCTACAATGAGCAGTTCTTC.

There are many counts of this clonotype. This chain connects TRBV18 to TRBJ2-7; TRBD2 aligns across 9 bases. Germline CDR1 and CDR2: KGHSH and LQKENI. CDR3 size: 14 residues. V lost 3 bases, J lost 4 bases, and 4 bases stayed unmatched. CDR3 residues: CASSPPLAGYEQYF. The DNA of the CDR3 is TGTGCCAGCTCACCTCCGCTAGCGGGATACGAGCAGTACTTC.

This clonotype has only a few counts. The chain has TRBV6-5 and TRBJ2-7, with a weak D call TRBD2 (5 bases). Trimming shortened V by 2 bases and J by 0 bases, and 14 bases separated the two germline ends. This CDR3 region has 16 residues. Germline assignment: CDR1 MNHEY and CDR2 SVGAGI. The CDR3, as DNA: TGTGCCAGCAGTTACGAGCCAGCGGCGAACTCCTACGAGCAGTACTTC. This encodes CASSYEPAANSYEQYF.

The chain carries TRBV6-5 and TRBJ1-6; D is ambiguous. CDR1 is MNHEY, CDR2 SVGAGI, per germline. Deletions cut 4 bases from V and 4 bases from J, with 11 bases between. The CDR3 totals 15 residues. The chain's CDR3 is CASSSPDLYNSPLHF. DNA of the CDR3: TGTGCCAGCAGTTCGCCGGACCTGTATAATTCACCCCTCCACTTT.

The chain uses TRBV19 and TRBJ1-1, with 7 bases lining up with TRBD1. The CDR3 has 20 residues. Germline CDR1 and CDR2: LNHDA and SQIVND (reference sequence). V gave up 10 bases and J gave up 0 bases; unmatched junction bases: 26. DNA for the CDR3: TGTGCCACCCAAAGTGATTCCGGGACAGCGCGTAATGACATGAACACTGAAGCTTTCTTT. It codes for CATQSDSGTARNDMNTEAFF.

In this sample, this clonotype turned up many times. The V call is TRBV11-2, the J call TRBJ2-3; unclear D gene. Germline CDR1 reads SGHAT; CDR2 reads FQNNGV. The CDR3 loop spans 16 amino acids. V lost 5 bases to trimming and J lost 0 bases, with 15 bases between them. The CDR3 DNA follows: TGTGCCAGCAGCCTCCGGACGGTGCCTAGCACAGATACGCAGTATTTT. It encodes CASSLRTVPSTDTQYF.

This clonotype was detected many times. The rearrangement links TRBV5-1 to TRBJ2-1, with D possibly TRBD2 on 5 matching bases. Trimming cost V 7 bases and J 3 bases, with 17 bases left between them. The CDR3 extends over 15 amino acids. The germline CDR1 and CDR2 sequences are SGHRS and YFSETQ. Here the CDR3 reads CASSGMGARYNEQFF. The CDR3 region has the DNA TGCGCCAGCTCCGGGATGGGAGCTCGCTACAATGAGCAGTTCTTC.

The sample holds many counts of this clonotype. V and J are TRBV14 and TRBJ2-1; 14 bases fit TRBD2. CDR1 is SGHDN and CDR2 is FVKESK in the germline V gene. The CDR3 length is 20 residues. With V trimmed by 0 bases and J by 3 bases, 10 bases remained unmatched. The CDR3 protein is CASSQDVGTSGRKFYNEQFF. The CDR3 DNA reads as TGTGCCAGCAGCCAAGACGTCGGGACTAGCGGGAGAAAATTCTACAATGAGCAGTTCTTC. Filled out from reference TRBV14 and TRBJ2-1, the complete variable domain reads EAGVTQFPSHSVIEKGQTVTLRCDPISGHDNLYWYRRVMGKEIKFLLHFVKESKQDESGMPNNRFLAERTGGTYSTLKVQPAELEDSGVYFCASSQDVGTSGRKFYNEQFFGPGTRLTVL.

There are many counts of this clonotype. This chain connects TRBV5-1 to TRBJ1-1; D possibly corresponds to TRBD1 (5 bases). In germline, CDR1 is SGHRS, CDR2 YFSETQ. The CDR3 covers 14 residues. Trimming took off 4 bases at V and 4 bases at J, with 14 bases between the two ends. The CDR3 reads CASSRGDPGTEAFF. In DNA, the CDR3 is TGCGCCAGCAGCCGCGGGGACCCCGGCACTGAAGCTTTCTTT.

Many counts were recorded for this clonotype. The rearrangement uses TRBV30 and TRBJ2-7; no clear D. The CDR3 spans 14 residues. CDR1 is GTSNPN, CDR2 SVGIG, per germline (reference sequence). Between the trimmed V and J ends, which lost 2 bases and 7 bases, there was a span of 18 bases. CDR3: CAWSPGPILAEQYF. CDR3 nucleotides: TGTGCCTGGAGTCCCGGGCCCATTTTGGCTGAGCAGTACTTC. Full variable domain (missing parts from reference TRBV30 and TRBJ2-7): SQTIHQWPATLVQPVGSPLSLECTVEGTSNPNLYWYRQAAGRGLQLLFYSVGIGQISSEVPQNLSASRPQDRQFILSSKKLLLSDSGFYLCAWSPGPILAEQYFGPGTRLTVT.

This clonotype was counted many times. The chain employs TRBV5-1 and TRBJ2-7, with 8 positions matching TRBD1. The trim removed 4 bases at V and 3 bases at J, leaving 6 bases unmatched. Germline V gene data show CDR1 as SGHRS and CDR2 as YFSETQ. The CDR3 extends over 14 amino acids. For the CDR3, the DNA is TGCGCCAGCAGCAAGGGACAGGAATACTACGAGCAGTACTTC. Protein product: CASSKGQEYYEQYF.

This clonotype was recorded a few times. V and J are TRBV4-1 and TRBJ1-1; D unclear. Germline V gives CDR1 MGHRA, CDR2 YSYEKL. The length of the CDR3 is 15 residues. Between the trimmed V and J ends, which lost 3 bases and 4 bases, there was a span of 15 bases. This chain's CDR3 is CASSHFRGQATEAFF. CDR3 coding DNA: TGCGCCAGCAGCCACTTCCGAGGCCAGGCCACTGAAGCTTTCTTT.

This clonotype was seen at least ten times. The chain joins TRBV7-3 to TRBJ2-7, with a weak D call TRBD2 (5 bases). V lost 5 bases and J 3 bases, leaving 14 bases between the germline ends. The CDR3 extends over 14 amino acids. Germline V gene sequence: CDR1 SGHTA, CDR2 FQGTGA. The CDR3 nucleotides read TGTGCCAGCAGCCCCTGGTCGGGGTTCTACGAGCAGTACTTC. It encodes CASSPWSGFYEQYF.

The table lists this clonotype with many counts. The gene calls are TRBV6-1 and TRBJ1-5; TRBD1 agrees at 8 bases. CDR1 MNHNS and CDR2 SASEGT come from the germline V gene. Trimming removed 5 bases from V and 4 bases from J; junction bases left unmatched: 10. CDR3 size: 16 residues. CDR3 loop: CASSRRDRSANQPQHF. CDR3 sequence (DNA): TGTGCCAGCAGTCGCCGGGACAGGTCTGCTAATCAGCCCCAGCATTTT.

This clonotype appeared many times. The genes are TRBV28 and TRBJ2-3, with TRBD2 identical over 8 bases. The CDR3 is 17 residues long. V was pared by 4 bases and J by 0 bases, with 9 bases of the junction left unmatched. CDR1 and CDR2 from the germline V gene are MDHEN and SYDVKM. CDR3 DNA: TGTGCCAGCAGTTCTCACGGCGGGGGGACTAGCACAGATACGCAGTATTTT. This gives the protein CASSSHGGGTSTDTQYF.

The table lists this clonotype with many counts. The V call is TRBV6-1, the J call TRBJ1-1, with D possibly being TRBD1 (5 bases). V was trimmed by 9 bases and J by 1 base, leaving 21 bases between them. The germline gives CDR1 MNHNS, CDR2 SASEGT. There are 16 residues in the CDR3. The CDR3 DNA sequence: TGTGCCAGTCCCAAAAAGAGACAGAGGACGAACACTGAAGCTTTCTTT. Translated, it gives CASPKKRQRTNTEAFF.

Comments on this clonotype: One base away lies a much larger clone, so this may be a sequencing read error. This rearrangement joins TRBV18 to TRBJ2-7, with D perhaps matching TRBD1 (6 bases). The germline V gene encodes CDR1 KGHSH and CDR2 LQKENI. CDR3 length: 13 amino acids. The chain's CDR3 is CTSSPQGRGEQYF. DNA of the CDR3: TGTACCAGCTCACCACAGGGAAGGGGAGAGCAGTACTTC. The full variable domain, rest sourced from reference TRBV18 and TRBJ2-7, is NAGVMQNPRHLVRRRGQEARLRCSPMKGHSHVYWYRQLPEEGLKFMVYLQKENIIDESGMPKERFSAEFPKEGPSILRIQQVVRGDSAAYFCTSSPQGRGEQYFGPGTRLTVT.

This clonotype has at least ten counts. V gene TRBV5-1 combines with J gene TRBJ2-3; the match to TRBD2 covers 12 bases. CDR1 is SGHRS and CDR2 is YFSETQ in the germline V gene. Germline trimming cut 1 base from V and 2 bases from J; bases unmatched to any gene: 8. This CDR3 has 18 residues. As DNA, the CDR3 is TGCGCCAGCAGCTTGTTACGACTAGCGGGAGAATCCACAGATACGCAGTATTTT. This translates into CASSLLRLAGESTDTQYF. Full variable domain (missing parts from reference TRBV5-1 and TRBJ2-3): KAGVTQTPRYLIKTRGQQVTLSCSPISGHRSVSWYQQTPGQGLQFLFEYFSETQRNKGNFPGRFSGRQFSNSRSEMNVSTLELGDSALYLCASSLLRLAGESTDTQYFGPGTRLTVL.

This clonotype was seen many times. This CDR3 reads CASSLGGASEAFF. The CDR3 DNA reads TGTGCCAGCAGTTTAGGGGGGGCGTCGGAAGCTTTCTTT. The V gene is TRBV12-3 or TRBV12-4, the J gene TRBJ1-1; a weak D match, TRBD1 (6 bases). V lost 1 base, J lost 8 bases, and 11 bases lay in between. The CDR3 sequence is 13 residues long.

This clonotype was seen only a few times. Sequence at one end of the junction differs from germline and may be a read error. The chain couples TRBV27 to TRBJ2-2, with D possibly TRBD2 on 5 matching bases. The V gene's germline CDR1 is MNHEY and CDR2 SMNVEV (reference sequence). CDR3 length equals 13 residues. The CDR3 DNA follows: TGTGCCAGCAGTTTCAGGAACACCGGGGAGCTGGTTTTT. Translating gives CASSFRNTGELVF.

This clonotype has a count of ten or more. The V gene is TRBV28, the J gene TRBJ1-1, with a weak D call TRBD1 (5 bases). The length of the CDR3 is 15 residues. V was clipped by 6 bases and J by 3 bases, with 17 bases between them. Germline assignment: CDR1 MDHEN and CDR2 SYDVKM. In nucleotides, the CDR3 is TGTGCCAGCAGCTCAGCCTGGGGCGCCGACACTGAAGCTTTCTTT. Translation: CASSSAWGADTEAFF.

This clonotype was seen repeatedly, ten times or more. The chain has TRBV28 and TRBJ1-2; D possibly corresponds to TRBD1 (6 bases). Trimming took off 8 bases at V and 8 bases at J, with 15 bases between the two ends. This CDR3 region has 12 residues. Looked up from germline, CDR1 is MDHEN and CDR2 is SYDVKM. The CDR3 bases are TGTGCCAGCCGGGGGGCGAAGGAAGGCTACACCTTC. Residues: CASRGAKEGYTF.

The chain uses TRBV18 and TRBJ1-2, with a weak D call TRBD1 (6 bases). Germline V gene lookup returns CDR1 KGHSH and CDR2 LQKENI. The CDR3 is 15 amino acids. Trimming pared 6 bases from V and 6 bases from J, leaving 20 bases between. CDR3 DNA sequence: TGTGCCAGCTCCCCCGGGCTGGGGGCATTGGATGGCTACACCTTC. It encodes CASSPGLGALDGYTF.

In this sample, this clonotype turned up many times. V is TRBV2 and J is TRBJ2-2, with D hard to call. The CDR3 contains 13 residues. V lost 2 bases to trimming and J lost 6 bases, with 7 bases between them. Per germline, CDR1 SNHLY and CDR2 FYNNEI. CDR3 region: CASSESRPGELFF. The CDR3 region has the DNA TGTGCCAGCAGTGAAAGCAGGCCCGGGGAGCTGTTTTTT. The variable domain in full, completed from reference TRBV2 and TRBJ2-2, reads EPEVTQTPSHQVTQMGQEVILRCVPISNHLYFYWYRQILGQKVEFLVSFYNNEISEKSEIFDDQFSVERPDGSNFTLKIRSTKLEDSAMYFCASSESRPGELFFGEGSRLTVL.

This clonotype was detected ten times or more. The chain combines TRBV30 with TRBJ2-7; 10 nucleotides match TRBD1. CDR1 is GTSNPN and CDR2 is SVGIG in the germline V gene (reference sequence). The CDR3 runs to 14 residues. V trimming: 4 bases; J trimming: 2 bases; junction bases outside the gene matches: 5. CDR3 sequence reads: CAWIDGTGAYEQYF. CDR3 coding DNA: TGTGCCTGGATTGACGGGACAGGGGCCTACGAGCAGTACTTC.

The chain employs TRBV28 and TRBJ1-1; 8 bases fit TRBD1. Germline V gene sequence: CDR1 MDHEN, CDR2 SYDVKM. V shed 3 bases and J 10 bases; nucleotides not matched to a gene: 4. The length of the CDR3 is 12 residues. The CDR3, as DNA: TGTGCCAGCAGTTTTGGGACAGGCAGAGCTTTCTTT. This gives the protein CASSFGTGRAFF.

The table lists this clonotype with many counts. The chain employs TRBV20-1 and TRBJ2-5; no firm D call. CDR1 is DFQATT and CDR2 is SNEGSKA in the germline V gene (reference sequence). The CDR3 covers 12 residues. V dropped 3 bases and J dropped 2 bases, with 7 bases sitting between them. CDR3: CSASSPQETQYF. The CDR3 DNA reads as TGCAGTGCTAGTAGCCCTCAAGAGACCCAGTACTTC.